These 21 T cell receptor beta chains were all obtained from the same sample, sequenced in a study of PD-1 blockade in classical Hodgkin lymphoma. Sample time point: cycle 4 day 1 (C4D1), after less than seven weeks of nivolumab. All patients experienced relapse after autologous stem cell transplantation, and brentuximab vedotin exposure was variable. The repertoire was sequenced with immunoSEQ multiplex PCR; TCRdb's copy has only in-frame clones and lacks some. Here the sample spans fewer than 95,000 clones, 83% being singletons. The source was peripheral blood mononuclear cells (PBMCs), collected before the fourth cycle of nivolumab. Receptors originate from a human donor with classical Hodgkin lymphoma.

V usage is TRBV5-1 and J usage is TRBJ2-6; 9 nucleotides line up with TRBD1. The V segment lost 4 bases and the J segment 0 bases; nucleotides outside the gene matches: 11. CDR1 and CDR2 (germline): SGHRS, YFSETQ. This CDR3 spans 19 amino acids. CDR3 DNA: TGCGCCAGCAGCGACTCCAGACAGGGGGGTATCTCTGGGGCCAACGTCCTGACTTTC. This codes for CASSDSRQGGISGANVLTF.

The V gene is TRBV6-5, the J gene TRBJ2-6; D might be TRBD1 (6 bases). The germline V and J ends were trimmed by 6 bases and 1 base, with 10 bases remaining between them. The CDR3 runs to 15 residues. Germline V gives CDR1 MNHEY, CDR2 SVGAGI. CDR3 DNA sequence: TGTGCCAGCAGATCCACAGGGTCTGGGGCCAACGTCCTGACTTTC. Residues: CASRSTGSGANVLTF.

The chain carries TRBV19 and TRBJ1-4; D is unclear. This CDR3 contains 14 residues. V lost 4 bases and J lost 8, with 14 bases in between. Germline V gene sequence: CDR1 LNHDA, CDR2 SQIVND (reference sequence). This CDR3 reads CASSTGLVDEKLFF. The CDR3 nucleotides read TGTGCCAGTAGTACGGGTCTTGTGGACGAAAAACTGTTTTTT.

The chain recombines TRBV5-1 with TRBJ2-7; the D gene is possibly TRBD2 (6 bases). V lost 0 bases and J lost 6, with 16 bases in between. This CDR3 spans 15 amino acids. In germline, CDR1 is SGHRS, CDR2 YFSETQ. The CDR3 region is CASSLDAGGWAEQYF. The CDR3 DNA reads as TGCGCCAGCAGCTTGGATGCCGGGGGTTGGGCCGAGCAGTACTTC.

The V and J genes are TRBV19 and TRBJ1-5, with 7 nucleotides matching TRBD1. This CDR3 contains 17 residues. Germline lookup yields CDR1 LNHDA and CDR2 SQIVND (reference sequence). The trim removed 1 base at V and 0 bases at J, leaving 6 bases unmatched. The CDR3 region has the DNA TGTGCCAGTAGTATAGGAGGGGGCGCCCCTAGCAATCAGCCCCAGCATTTT. This gives the protein CASSIGGGAPSNQPQHF.

CDR3 protein: CASSFMVGAGYGYTF. The CDR3 nucleotides read TGTGCCAGCAGCTTCATGGTAGGGGCCGGCTATGGCTACACCTTC. The rearrangement joins TRBV5-8 to TRBJ1-2, with a weak D call TRBD1 (5 bases). V lost 2 bases, J lost 4 bases, and 15 bases lay in between. Germline CDR1 SGHTS, CDR2 YDEGEE. The CDR3 loop spans 15 amino acids.

The chain has TRBV7-2 and TRBJ2-1; either TRBD1 or TRBD2 may fit D (6 bases each). The V and J ends lost 1 base and 9 bases respectively, with 7 bases between them. The CDR3 sequence is 12 residues long. Germline V lookup: CDR1 SGHTA, CDR2 FQGNSA. The CDR3 loop is CASSLEGGEQFF. In DNA, the CDR3 is TGTGCCAGCAGCTTAGAGGGGGGTGAGCAGTTCTTC.

The chain links TRBV2 to TRBJ2-3; D unclear. With 4 bases removed from V and 7 bases from J, the gap between germline ends came to 9 bases. The CDR3 contains 12 residues. Germline CDR1 is SNHLY and CDR2 is FYNNEI. The CDR3 protein is CASSAQTNTQYF. DNA for the CDR3: TGTGCCAGCAGTGCTCAGACGAATACGCAGTATTTT.

This clone was counted a single time. The chain carries TRBV10-3 and TRBJ2-5, with 9 nucleotides matching TRBD2. In germline, CDR1 is ENHRY, CDR2 SYGVKD. The V segment lost 8 bases and the J segment 4 bases; nucleotides outside the gene matches: 5. This CDR3 has 13 amino acids. CDR3 residues: CAIRTSEGETQYF. The CDR3 DNA sequence: TGTGCCATCCGGACTAGCGAGGGAGAGACCCAGTACTTC.

The table lists this clone with a count of one. CDR3 bases: TGTGCCAGTAGTCAGGGACAGGTGAACACCGGGGAGCTGTTTTTT. The encoded protein is CASSQGQVNTGELFF. J is TRBJ2-2 and V is TRBV19; 8 positions agree with TRBD1. With 5 bases clipped from V and 1 base from J, the junction kept 3 bases outside the gene matches. Per germline, CDR1 LNHDA and CDR2 SQIVND (reference sequence). The CDR3 is 15 amino acids. Full variable domain (outside the CDR3, taken from reference TRBV19 and TRBJ2-2): DGGITQSPKYLFRKEGQNVTLSCEQNLNHDAMYWYRQDPGQGLRLIYYSQIVNDFQKGDIAEGYSVSREKKESFPLTVTSAQKNPTAFYLCASSQGQVNTGELFFGEGSRLTVL.

The rearrangement links TRBV5-1 to TRBJ1-2; 9 positions agree with TRBD1. This CDR3 contains 15 residues. J gave up 8 bases and V 0 bases, and 8 bases lay outside the gene matches. Germline CDR1 is SGHRS and CDR2 is YFSETQ. The CDR3 DNA follows: TGCGCCAGCAGCTTGGCCATGGGACAGGGCTTCGGCTACACCTTC. This codes for CASSLAMGQGFGYTF.

A single count supports this clone. The chain recombines TRBV13 with TRBJ2-4; 8 positions agree with TRBD2. The CDR3 contains 17 residues. V trimming: 5 bases; J trimming: 1 base; junction bases outside the gene matches: 10. Looked up from germline, CDR1 is PRHDT and CDR2 is FYEKMQ (reference sequence). The CDR3, as DNA: TGTGCCAGCAGCCCGGGCGGGGGGATGGGTGCCAAAAACATTCAGTACTTC. Translating gives CASSPGGGMGAKNIQYF. Drawing the rest from reference TRBV13 and TRBJ2-4, the complete variable domain is AAGVIQSPRHLIKEKRETATLKCYPIPRHDTVYWYQQGPGQDPQFLISFYEKMQSDKGSIPDRFSAQQFSDYHSELNMSSLELGDSALYFCASSPGGGMGAKNIQYFGAGTRLSVL.

V gene TRBV5-6 combines with J gene TRBJ2-2; 8 bases match TRBD2. The CDR3 loop spans 16 amino acids. Germline CDR1 and CDR2: SGHDT and YYEEEE. V lost 0 bases and J lost 4; bases outside the gene matches: 5. The CDR3 nucleotides read TGTGCCAGCAGCTTGGGGCCGGGAGGGCTCACCGGGGAGCTGTTTTTT. It translates to CASSLGPGGLTGELFF.

The CDR3 spells CASSFSWSSEAFF. In DNA form, the CDR3 reads TGTGCCAGCAGTTTTTCTTGGTCCAGTGAAGCTTTCTTT. J is TRBJ1-1 and V is TRBV27; no clear D. CDR1 and CDR2 from the germline V gene are MNHEY and SMNVEV (reference sequence). The CDR3 loop spans 13 amino acids. V shed 3 bases and J shed 7 bases, with 12 bases lying between them.

This clone was recorded a few times. This chain connects TRBV6-6 to TRBJ2-2; D ambiguous. Germline V gives CDR1 MNHNY, CDR2 SVGAGI (reference sequence). CDR3 size: 13 residues. Trimming took 6 bases from V and 5 from J, leaving 10 bases between them. The CDR3 reads CASSEYGTGELFF. The CDR3 DNA reads as TGTGCCAGCAGCGAATATGGGACCGGGGAGCTGTTTTTT.

The V call is TRBV7-7, the J call TRBJ2-5; no clear D gene. Trimming removed 4 bases from V and 5 bases from J, with 20 bases in between. Germline V CDR1 and CDR2: SSHAT, FNYEAQ (reference sequence). This CDR3 is built from 16 residues. DNA for the CDR3: TGTGCCAGCAGCTCAGACCCGGGTGGCAGGCTGGAGACCCAGTACTTC. It translates to CASSSDPGGRLETQYF.

The genes are TRBV13 and TRBJ1-4, with 7 bases identical to TRBD1. This CDR3 has 15 residues. V was pared by 4 bases and J by 5 bases, with 7 bases of the junction left unmatched. CDR1 is PRHDT and CDR2 is FYEKMQ in the germline V gene (reference sequence). The CDR3 DNA follows: TGTGCCAGCAGCTCTCCGGGACAGAAGAATGAAAAACTGTTTTTT. This translates into CASSSPGQKNEKLFF.

The chain recombines TRBV10-3 with TRBJ2-1; the D gene is possibly TRBD1 (8 bases). The CDR3 runs to 14 residues. Trimming stripped 9 bases from V and 7 bases from J, with 19 bases between. The germline V gene encodes CDR1 ENHRY and CDR2 SYGVKD. CDR3 amino acids: CAMSGGLGGNEQFF. CDR3 in DNA: TGTGCCATGTCAGGGGGCCTCGGGGGGAATGAGCAGTTCTTC.

V and J are TRBV19 and TRBJ2-7; D might be TRBD2 (5 bases). Trimming shortened V by 3 bases and J by 3 bases, and 15 bases separated the two germline ends. Looked up from germline, CDR1 is LNHDA and CDR2 is SQIVND (reference sequence). The CDR3 has 15 residues. CDR3 region: CASSIDGWSGYEQYF. The CDR3 DNA follows: TGTGCCAGTAGTATCGACGGGTGGAGCGGCTACGAGCAGTACTTC.

The rearrangement joins TRBV28 to TRBJ1-4; D is uncertain. The CDR3 runs 11 residues. The germline gives CDR1 MDHEN, CDR2 SYDVKM. V was trimmed by 1 base and J by 6 bases, leaving 0 bases between them. The CDR3 sequence: CASSLYEKLFF. CDR3 DNA: TGTGCCAGCAGTTTATATGAAAAACTGTTTTTT.

This chain links TRBV7-8 with TRBJ2-7, with D possibly TRBD2 on 5 matching bases. The germline CDR1 and CDR2 sequences are SGHVS and FQNEAQ. This CDR3 is 13 amino acids long. V was trimmed by 6 bases and J by 6 bases, leaving 15 bases between them. The CDR3 DNA reads TGTGCCAGCAGTCGGGATCTCGCCCGCGAGCAGTACTTC. Protein product: CASSRDLAREQYF. Filled out from reference TRBV7-8 and TRBJ2-7, the complete variable domain reads GAGVSQSPRYKVAKRGQDVALRCDPISGHVSLFWYQQALGQGPEFLTYFQNEAQLDKSGLPSDRFFAERPEGSVSTLKIQRTQQEDSAVYLCASSRDLAREQYFGPGTRLTVT.